This T cell receptor beta chain is from a study of shared clonotypes between healthy human individuals. Overall study results and limits: Unshared clonotypes carried lower generation probabilities than those common to all four donors. Naive CD4 clonotype sharing across four donors was 4% to 5.5%.

Clones were sequenced by immunoSEQ multiplex PCR, and TCRdb holds only the in-frame ones, with some missing. The data hold 1.5 million to 2.5 million clones, with about 95% observed a single time. On this clone: No antigen is known for it.

Only CD45RO-negative cells positively selected for CCR7 counted as naive CD8 cells, so terminally differentiated effector memory CD45RA+ cells were excluded. This TCR derives from a man younger than 35 in good health. The sequenced sample was naive CD8+ T cells sorted from blood.

CDR3 bases: TGTGCCAGCAGGACAGGGGGGGACTATGGCTACACCTTC. It codes for CASRTGGDYGYTF. The chain carries TRBV5-6 and TRBJ1-2; 9 bases match TRBD1. The CDR3 has 13 residues. The germline V gene has CDR1 SGHDT and CDR2 YYEEEE. Trimming at V came to 5 bases and at J to 3 bases, leaving 2 bases not matched to a gene. Combining the CDR3 with reference TRBV5-6 and TRBJ1-2 gives the whole variable domain DAGVTQSPTHLIKTRGQQVTLRCSPKSGHDTVSWYQQALGQGPQFIFQYYEEEERQRGNFPDRFSGHQFPNYSSELNVNALLLGDSALYLCASRTGGDYGYTFGSGTRLTVV.